What follows describes a single T cell receptor (beta chain). The antigen is not known. Germline CDR1 and CDR2: SGHAT and FQNNGV. The CDR3 loop spans 17 amino acids. V was clipped by 0 bases and J by 1 base; unmatched bases: 3. Here immunoSEQ multiplex PCR was the method, and the copy in TCRdb shows in-frame clones only, minus some. This table holds around 100,000 clones, more than 90% found once. This entry comes from a study of T cell responses to AZD1222 COVID-19 vaccine. Overall study results and limits: Per reports, nearly half of all spike-specific TCRs target regions that are unmutated in variants. There were repertoire samples only from the period after the peak T cell response.

The chain is built from TRBV11-2 and TRBJ2-1, with 10 positions matching TRBD2. This TCR was sampled from an adult in good health. The sample consisted of peripheral blood, taken on day 0 of AZD1222 vaccination. The CDR3 DNA sequence: TGTGCCAGCAGCTTAGATCCTAGCGGGAGTTCCTACAATGAGCAGTTCTTC. Residues: CASSLDPSGSSYNEQFF.